What follows are 26 T cell receptor beta chains derived from one specimen sequenced in a study of regulatory T cells in long-lasting Graves disease. Through Arm-PCR of CDR3 regions and iRepertoire HTBI primers, TCR beta libraries were built. TCRdb recomputed calls from the multiplex PCR reads with MiXCR, one row per CDR3 protein. This sample has 550,000 to 600,000 distinct CDR3 sequences, with 15% to 20% found just once. The sample's time point: newly diagnosed GD, antithyroid drugs for less than 3 months. RNA from PBMCs was the source of the TCR library. The data were also submitted as part of a second study, on T cells in Graves' hyperthyroidism and ophthalmopathy.

The sample consisted of peripheral blood mononuclear cells (PBMCs), taken at new diagnosis, from a patient treated with antithyroid drugs. The receptors derive from a man aged 18 to 30 with Graves disease.

The J gene is TRBJ1-1, the V gene TRBV25-1, with D possibly matching TRBD1 (6 bases). The CDR3 is 13 amino acids. The ends were cut back, 5 bases at V and 6 bases at J, with 13 bases in the middle. Germline CDR1 MGHDK, CDR2 SYGVNS. Here the CDR3 reads CASSQFGGPEAFF. CDR3 nucleotide sequence: TGTGCCAGCAGTCAGTTCGGGGGCCCTGAAGCTTTCTTT.

This clonotype was observed many times. The chain couples TRBV27 to TRBJ2-3; 8 bases are shared with TRBD1. Looked up from germline, CDR1 is MNHEY and CDR2 is SMNVEV (reference sequence). After removal of 4 bases from V and 4 bases from J, the junction contained 10 bases not matched to a gene. CDR3 length equals 16 residues. CDR3 nucleotides: TGTGCCAGCAGTTCTGGACAGGGTGTTTCGCCAGATACGCAGTATTTT. Translation gives CASSSGQGVSPDTQYF.

V and J are TRBV10-2 and TRBJ2-5; 7 bases are shared with TRBD1. Losses at the gene ends were 5 bases for V and 5 bases for J; bases not matched to a gene: 14. This CDR3 is 16 amino acids long. CDR1 WSHSY and CDR2 SAAADI come from the germline V gene. DNA of the CDR3: TGCGCCAGCAGTCCCCTCCGGGACAGCATGAGGGAGACCCAGTACTTC. Protein: CASSPLRDSMRETQYF.

There are a few counts of this clonotype. CDR3 in DNA: TGTGCCAGCAGTTTAGAGTTCGACAGGGGTACTGAAGCTTTCTTT. As protein: CASSLEFDRGTEAFF. The V and J genes are TRBV12-3 or TRBV12-4 and TRBJ1-1; 8 bases match TRBD1. V dropped 1 base and J dropped 5; count of bases not matched to a gene: 6. The CDR3 totals 15 residues.

The CDR3 nucleotides are TGTGCCAGTACCACTTACAGGGGATCCTCTGCGGGTCAGCCCCAGCATTTT. This encodes CASTTYRGSSAGQPQHF. V is TRBV19 and J is TRBJ1-5; 7 positions agree with TRBD1. V dropped 7 bases and J dropped 6; count of bases not matched to a gene: 18. This CDR3 has 17 amino acids. Germline-derived CDR1 and CDR2 are LNHDA and SQIVND (reference sequence).

This clonotype was counted ten times or more. V is TRBV28 and J is TRBJ2-3; 8 bases map to TRBD1. After removal of 5 bases from V and 6 bases from J, the junction contained 7 bases not matched to a gene. Per germline, CDR1 MDHEN and CDR2 SYDVKM. The CDR3 runs to 14 residues. CDR3 region: CASSPWTGRDTQYF. The DNA for the CDR3 is TGTGCCAGCAGTCCCTGGACAGGGCGGGATACGCAGTATTTT.

This clonotype was counted ten times or more. The rearrangement uses TRBV20-1 and TRBJ2-3, with unresolved D. The length of the CDR3 is 14 residues. V lost 1 base and J lost 2, with 10 bases in between. Per germline, CDR1 DFQATT and CDR2 SNEGSKA (reference sequence). Here the CDR3 DNA reads TGCAGTGCTAGAGTGCCAGGCTTCACAGATACGCAGTATTTT. Its protein is CSARVPGFTDTQYF.

The sample holds many counts of this clonotype. The gene calls are TRBV20-1 and TRBJ2-7; 9 bases agree with TRBD1. The CDR3 runs 15 residues. The V gene end was trimmed by 3 bases and the J gene end by 5 bases; junction bases not matched to a gene: 11. The germline V gene encodes CDR1 DFQATT and CDR2 SNEGSKA (reference sequence). CDR3 in amino acids: CSARGEGTGLDEQYF. In DNA, the CDR3 is TGCAGTGCTAGGGGGGAGGGGACAGGGCTGGACGAGCAGTACTTC.

The chain has TRBV7-3 and TRBJ2-1; 13 positions agree with TRBD2. V lost 5 bases, J lost 9 bases, and 7 bases stayed unmatched. Germline lookup yields CDR1 SGHTA and CDR2 FQGTGA. CDR3 length equals 15 residues. The DNA of the CDR3 is TGTGCCAGCAGCCTATCGGGACTAGCGGGACCTGAGCAGTTCTTC. Translation: CASSLSGLAGPEQFF.

J is TRBJ2-6 and V is TRBV5-6, with unresolved D. The V end lost 2 bases, the J end lost 0 bases, and 3 bases lay between the germline ends. The CDR3 is 14 residues long. Germline CDR1 and CDR2: SGHDT and YYEEEE. CDR3 nucleotides: TGTGCCAGCAGCTTCTACTCTGGGGCCAACGTCCTGACTTTC. Translation: CASSFYSGANVLTF. The full variable domain, with the rest looked up from reference TRBV5-6 and TRBJ2-6, is DAGVTQSPTHLIKTRGQQVTLRCSPKSGHDTVSWYQQALGQGPQFIFQYYEEEERQRGNFPDRFSGHQFPNYSSELNVNALLLGDSALYLCASSFYSGANVLTFGAGSRLTVL.

This clonotype appeared many times. The chain combines TRBV7-3 with TRBJ2-1, with 7 bases aligning to TRBD1. The CDR3 totals 14 residues. V lost 5 bases and J lost 1; bases outside the gene matches: 2. Germline CDR1 and CDR2: SGHTA and FQGTGA. The CDR3 DNA sequence: TGTGCCAGCAGCCCGGGACAGTCCTACAATGAGCAGTTCTTC. It is translated as CASSPGQSYNEQFF. The complete variable domain, with remaining parts taken from reference TRBV7-3 and TRBJ2-1, reads GAGVSQTPSNKVTEKGKYVELRCDPISGHTALYWYRQSLGQGPEFLIYFQGTGAADDSGLPNDRFFAVRPEGSVSTLKIQRTERGDSAVYLCASSPGQSYNEQFFGPGTRLTVL.

The rearrangement links TRBV7-2 to TRBJ2-1; no firm D call. The germline gives CDR1 SGHTA, CDR2 FQGNSA. This CDR3 has 13 amino acids. Trimming shortened V by 3 bases and J by 12 bases, and 15 bases separated the two germline ends. The CDR3 nucleotides are TGTGCCAGCAGCTTGTCTCACTATATAGGGCAGTTCTTC. It specifies CASSLSHYIGQFF.

There are many counts of this clonotype. The chain employs TRBV5-1 and TRBJ1-1; the D is unclear. Germline V lookup: CDR1 SGHRS, CDR2 YFSETQ. V gave up 0 bases and J gave up 4 bases, with 10 bases separating them. This CDR3 contains 14 residues. The CDR3 nucleotides read TGCGCCAGCAGCTTGGGAGGGATTGGCACTGAAGCTTTCTTT. Encoded protein: CASSLGGIGTEAFF. Drawing the rest from reference TRBV5-1 and TRBJ1-1, the complete variable domain is KAGVTQTPRYLIKTRGQQVTLSCSPISGHRSVSWYQQTPGQGLQFLFEYFSETQRNKGNFPGRFSGRQFSNSRSEMNVSTLELGDSALYLCASSLGGIGTEAFFGQGTRLTVV.

This clonotype was seen repeatedly, ten times or more. The chain combines TRBV7-9 with TRBJ2-7; 14 positions match TRBD2. After removal of 4 bases from V and 5 bases from J, the junction contained 4 bases not matched to a gene. Germline-derived CDR1 and CDR2 are SEHNR and FQNEAQ (reference sequence). This CDR3 comprises 15 residues. For the CDR3, the DNA is TGTGCCAGCAGCTCGTGGACTAGCGGGAGGAACGAGCAGTACTTC. This translates into CASSSWTSGRNEQYF.

In its sample, this clonotype was seen a few times. This chain uses TRBV20-1 with TRBJ2-2, with 9 bases lining up with TRBD2. The CDR3 runs 15 residues. Germline trimming cut 1 base from V and 5 bases from J; bases unmatched to any gene: 5. Germline V gives CDR1 DFQATT, CDR2 SNEGSKA (reference sequence). The CDR3 DNA reads as TGCAGTGCTAGAGTTCTAGCGGGATTGACCGGGGAGCTGTTTTTT. Translation gives CSARVLAGLTGELFF.

To note about this clonotype: A much larger clone lies a single base off, so this may be a read error. Because it lacks the conserved phenylalanine or tryptophan at the end, this CDR3 is likely a read error. The rearrangement uses TRBV12-3 or TRBV12-4 and TRBJ2-5; TRBD2 might be the D (6 bases). The CDR3 totals 14 residues. Trimming removed 2 bases from V and 4 bases from J, with 11 bases in between. This CDR3 is CASSLMLARETQYI. CDR3 in DNA: TGTGCCAGCAGTTTAATGCTAGCGCGAGAGACCCAGTACATC.

The rearrangement uses TRBV10-3 and TRBJ2-1; 10 nucleotides match TRBD2. The V gene's germline CDR1 is ENHRY and CDR2 SYGVKD. This CDR3 region has 14 residues. The V and J ends lost 6 bases and 8 bases, in that order; junction bases with no gene match: 7. The CDR3 loop is CAIREAGGPDEQFF. The CDR3 DNA reads TGTGCCATCAGGGAAGCGGGAGGGCCCGATGAGCAGTTCTTC.

The chain combines TRBV6-9 with TRBJ1-5, with D unclear. The CDR3 spans 16 residues. V lost 1 base to trimming and J lost 6 bases, with 16 bases between them. Germline CDR1 reads MNHGY; CDR2 reads SVAAGI. The CDR3 sequence is CASSYYAPGSSQPQHF. The DNA of the CDR3 is TGTGCCAGCAGTTATTACGCCCCGGGGTCTAGTCAGCCCCAGCATTTT.

This chain joins TRBV19 and TRBJ2-1; D unresolved. Per germline, CDR1 LNHDA and CDR2 SQIVND (reference sequence). This CDR3 comprises 16 residues. Trimming removed 3 bases at V and 0 bases at J, with 12 bases between. The CDR3 here is CASSMLLDSSYNEQFF. Here the CDR3 DNA reads TGTGCCAGTAGTATGCTACTGGATAGCTCCTACAATGAGCAGTTCTTC.

This clonotype was counted ten times or more. The J gene is TRBJ2-4, the V gene TRBV28; D could derive from TRBD1 or TRBD2 (5 bases each). The CDR3 contains 16 residues. The V end was cut by 8 bases, the J end by 0 bases, with 17 bases between. Per germline, CDR1 MDHEN and CDR2 SYDVKM. The chain's CDR3 is CASPREQVLAKNIQYF. CDR3 nucleotides: TGTGCCAGCCCCAGGGAGCAAGTACTAGCCAAAAACATTCAGTACTTC.

The rearrangement joins TRBV25-1 to TRBJ1-1; D remains unclear. Germline CDR1 reads MGHDK; CDR2 reads SYGVNS. Trimming took off 4 bases at V and 3 bases at J, with 9 bases between the two ends. This CDR3 spans 13 amino acids. CDR3 DNA sequence: TGTGCCAGCAGTGTTGGTAGTTACACTGAAGCTTTCTTT. Translated, it gives CASSVGSYTEAFF.

The chain joins TRBV7-2 to TRBJ1-2; 7 bases agree with TRBD1. CDR3 length equals 13 residues. V trimming: 1 base; J trimming: 11 bases; junction bases outside the gene matches: 7. Germline V CDR1 and CDR2: SGHTA, FQGNSA. CDR3 coding DNA: TGTGCCAGCAGCTTAGGGGGACAGAGAAGATACACCTTC. It encodes CASSLGGQRRYTF.

This clonotype was detected a few times. The rearrangement uses TRBV6-5 and TRBJ2-2, with 10 bases fitting TRBD2. Germline V gene lookup returns CDR1 MNHEY and CDR2 SVGAGI. Losses at the gene ends were 4 bases for V and 3 bases for J; bases not matched to a gene: 5. The CDR3 spans 16 residues. CDR3 sequence (DNA): TGTGCCAGCAGTTTTGCCCTAGCGGGGGACACCGGGGAGCTGTTTTTT. Residues: CASSFALAGDTGELFF.

The J gene is TRBJ1-1, the V gene TRBV14; the match to TRBD1 covers 7 bases. J gave up 4 bases and V 6 bases, and 11 bases lay outside the gene matches. Germline lookup yields CDR1 SGHDN and CDR2 FVKESK. The CDR3 is made up of 15 amino acids. The CDR3 loop reads CASRLLTGVGTEAFF. The CDR3 DNA reads TGTGCCAGCAGACTCCTCACAGGGGTTGGCACTGAAGCTTTCTTT.

This clonotype was observed at least ten times. This chain links TRBV27 with TRBJ2-7; 14 bases map to TRBD2. CDR1 is MNHEY, CDR2 SMNVEV, per germline (reference sequence). The CDR3 consists of 16 residues. The J segment lost 5 bases and the V segment lost 0 bases, leaving 3 bases of the junction unmatched. In DNA form, the CDR3 reads TGTGCCAGCAGTTTATCGGGACTAGCGGGAGACCACGAGCAGTACTTC. It codes for CASSLSGLAGDHEQYF.

In this sample, this clonotype turned up a few times. The V gene is TRBV3-1, the J gene TRBJ2-1; D perhaps matches TRBD2 (7 bases). This CDR3 region has 15 residues. Trimming removed 2 bases at V and 10 bases at J, with 18 bases between. The germline gives CDR1 LGHDT, CDR2 YNNKEL (reference sequence). CDR3 sequence reads: CASSQQGGEGGEQFF. CDR3 in DNA: TGTGCCAGCAGCCAACAAGGGGGGGAAGGTGGAGAGCAGTTCTTC.